A single sample gave rise to the 16 T cell receptor beta chains below, sequenced in a study of T-cell reconstitution after alpha-beta-depleted transplantation in children (dated by TCRdb to 2016 to 2017). The label giving this sample's treatment or condition can be read as: allogeneic hematopoietic cell transplantation with graft depleted of TCRalphabeta T cells and CD19 B cells. The library was produced with PCR. The sequencer listed for this sample is Illumina HiSeq 2500. TCR library preparation used molecular barcoding, with unique molecular identifiers applied to normalize quantification of the TCRbeta repertoire. TCRdb passed the public sequencing reads through fastp at Q25 and MiXCR, retaining productive beta sequences. When rows share a CDR3 protein, they turn into one entry using the most common DNA and genes. The sample table lists fewer than 700,000 distinct CDR3 sequences, 10% to 15% of them with a count of one. Jointly, the top ten make up 2.2% of the sample.

Sample: PBMCs, mostly from graft donor cells, taken 360 days after TCRalphabeta/CD19-depleted stem cell transplant. All receptors come from a male patient between 5 and 17 years old who had a stem cell transplant for acute myeloid leukemia, so the T cells may come from the graft donor.

This clonotype has at least ten counts. The chain recombines TRBV20-1 with TRBJ2-7; D may be TRBD2 (7 bases). The length of the CDR3 is 18 residues. Germline CDR1 is DFQATT and CDR2 is SNEGSKA (reference sequence). Trimming took 3 bases from V and 7 from J, leaving 31 bases between them. CDR3 residues: CSASEGGMILAPGWEQYF. CDR3 nucleotides: TGCAGTGCTAGTGAGGGGGGGATGATACTAGCGCCTGGCTGGGAGCAGTACTTC.

There are a few counts of this clonotype. The genes are TRBV7-2 and TRBJ2-1, with D perhaps TRBD2 (6 bases). Trimming stripped 4 bases from V and 0 bases from J, with 13 bases between. Germline assignment: CDR1 SGHTA and CDR2 FQGNSA. The CDR3 loop spans 16 amino acids. CDR3 DNA sequence: TGTGCCAGCAGCTCGGCCGGGACTCCCTCCTACAATGAGCAGTTCTTC. Its translation: CASSSAGTPSYNEQFF.

There are a few counts of this clonotype. The chain has TRBV6-2 or TRBV6-3 and TRBJ2-6, with D unclear. Trimming shortened V by 5 bases and J by 4 bases, and 21 bases separated the two germline ends. The CDR3 sequence is 18 residues long. CDR1 and CDR2 from the germline V gene are MNHEY and SVGEGT. The CDR3 nucleotides are TGTGCCAGCAGTCGACTCTTCAATCTGGGGTTCGGGGCCAACGTCCTGACTTTC. The encoded protein is CASSRLFNLGFGANVLTF.

This clonotype showed up just a few times. The V call is TRBV7-2, the J call TRBJ2-5; the match to TRBD2 covers 9 bases. The germline V gene has CDR1 SGHTA and CDR2 FQGNSA. Unmatched junction bases numbered 7, after V lost 1 base and J lost 7 bases. This CDR3 spans 15 amino acids. CDR3 sequence: CASSLGSGSFGTQYF. The CDR3, as DNA: TGTGCCAGCAGCTTAGGTAGCGGGAGTTTCGGGACCCAGTACTTC.

The rearrangement uses TRBV30 and TRBJ2-3; TRBD1 agrees at 11 bases. Germline CDR1 and CDR2: GTSNPN and SVGIG (reference sequence). This CDR3 contains 14 residues. V shed 6 bases and J 6 bases; nucleotides not matched to a gene: 8. CDR3 DNA sequence: TGTGCCTGCTTCCCGGGACAGGGGGGGGATACGCAGTATTTT. This codes for CACFPGQGGDTQYF.

The sample holds one count of this clonotype. A read error may be the cause here, since a much bigger clone is one base away. The CDR3 bases are TGTGCCAGCAGTAACCCCGGGAGTAGCCACGAGCAGTACTTC. Translating gives CASSNPGSSHEQYF. The rearrangement uses TRBV28 and TRBJ2-7; tentative D call: TRBD2 (6 bases). Germline CDR1 is MDHEN and CDR2 is SYDVKM. The CDR3 length is 14 residues. V gave up 5 bases and J gave up 5 bases, with 16 bases separating them.

This sequence joins TRBV18 and TRBJ2-1; 7 bases line up with TRBD2. Trimming cost V 3 bases and J 0 bases; bases outside gene matches: 8. Germline V lookup: CDR1 KGHSH, CDR2 LQKENI. This CDR3 has 17 residues. CDR3 protein: CASSPWKRGSSYNEQFF. The CDR3 coding sequence is TGTGCCAGCTCACCGTGGAAGCGGGGTAGCTCCTACAATGAGCAGTTCTTC.

The rearrangement links TRBV14 to TRBJ1-1, with D possibly TRBD1 on 6 matching bases. CDR3 length: 15 residues. CDR1 and CDR2 (germline): SGHDN, FVKESK. The V and J ends lost 4 bases and 1 base respectively, with 13 bases between them. CDR3 nucleotide sequence: TGTGCCAGCAGCCCCGGCGGGGGGCAGAACACTGAAGCTTTCTTT. Its protein product is CASSPGGGQNTEAFF.

The rearrangement uses TRBV20-1 and TRBJ2-3; 10 bases map to TRBD2. This CDR3 region has 16 residues. V lost 4 bases and J lost 6; bases outside the gene matches: 13. CDR1 is DFQATT, CDR2 SNEGSKA, per germline (reference sequence). CDR3 protein: CSAKKLAGRQVDTQYF. Here the CDR3 DNA reads TGCAGTGCTAAGAAACTAGCGGGACGGCAAGTGGATACGCAGTATTTT.

At least ten counts were recorded for this clonotype. The genes are TRBV12-1 and TRBJ2-7; TRBD1, as called in the table, went unchecked against the DNA. TRBV12-1 is given as a pseudogene. CDR3 size: 14 residues. This CDR3 reads CASTFVPREYEQYF. In DNA form, the CDR3 reads TGTGCCAGCACCTTCGTCCCTAGGGAGTACGAGCAGTACTTC.

The chain links TRBV19 to TRBJ2-2; 7 bases line up with TRBD1. Losses at the gene ends were 4 bases for V and 7 bases for J; bases not matched to a gene: 3. Germline-derived CDR1 and CDR2 are LNHDA and SQIVND (reference sequence). The CDR3 loop spans 13 amino acids. The CDR3 protein is CASSNQGDGELFF. The CDR3 coding sequence is TGTGCCAGTAGTAATCAGGGGGACGGGGAGCTGTTTTTT.

This chain joins TRBV6-1 and TRBJ1-1, with TRBD1 matching over 7 bases. Germline CDR1 reads MNHNS; CDR2 reads SASEGT. V lost 6 bases to trimming and J lost 3 bases; unmatched junction nucleotides: 4. The length of the CDR3 is 13 residues. The CDR3 DNA sequence: TGTGCCAGCAGACAGGACAGGTACACTGAAGCTTTCTTT. Amino acids: CASRQDRYTEAFF.

Many counts were recorded for this clonotype. The chain combines TRBV28 with TRBJ2-7, with D perhaps TRBD1 or TRBD2 (5 bases each). The germline V gene encodes CDR1 MDHEN and CDR2 SYDVKM. V was clipped by 7 bases and J by 1 base, with 14 bases between them. The CDR3 is 14 residues long. The chain's CDR3 is CASNERDGSYEQYF. CDR3 bases: TGTGCCAGCAATGAGAGGGACGGGTCCTACGAGCAGTACTTC.

This clonotype was seen only a few times. This chain connects TRBV10-3 to TRBJ1-2; D gene ambiguous. This CDR3 comprises 14 residues. Looked up from germline, CDR1 is ENHRY and CDR2 is SYGVKD. With 10 bases removed from V and 3 bases from J, the gap between germline ends came to 18 bases. The CDR3 region is CATVREPLDYGYTF. The CDR3 DNA follows: TGTGCCACCGTCCGGGAACCCCTTGACTATGGCTACACCTTC.

The rearrangement links TRBV7-3 to TRBJ2-1; D gene uncertain. The CDR3 consists of 15 residues. V dropped 1 base and J dropped 3 bases, with 10 bases sitting between them. Per germline, CDR1 SGHTA and CDR2 FQGTGA. CDR3 amino acids: CASSLSPGDYNEQFF. The CDR3 nucleotides read TGTGCCAGCAGCTTAAGCCCGGGTGACTACAATGAGCAGTTCTTC.

This clonotype was detected many times. The genes are TRBV29-1 and TRBJ1-1, with D possibly being TRBD1 (5 bases). Germline V gene sequence: CDR1 SQVTM, CDR2 ANQGSEA. The V and J ends lost 3 bases and 5 bases respectively, with 13 bases between them. The length of the CDR3 is 13 residues. The CDR3 DNA is TGCAGCGTTGAGGGTTGGGGGAATACTGAAGCTTTCTTT. Amino acids: CSVEGWGNTEAFF.